This passage covers 30 T cell receptor beta chains from one sample sequenced in a study of metastatic and nonmetastatic thyroid tumors. Before thyroid surgery, none of the patients had received any treatment. TCRdb re-processed the PCR reads through MiXCR. The table shows tens of thousands of clones, with around a quarter occurring only once. The specimen was blood. All receptors come from a female donor with papillary thyroid cancer or a benign thyroid nodule (not recorded which). Some clones in this sample may be carry-over from other donors' samples.

This clone was detected ten times or more. The chain carries TRBV9 and TRBJ2-7; D is possibly TRBD1 (5 bases). The V end lost 0 bases, the J end lost 1 base, and 14 bases lay between the germline ends. The CDR3 has 16 residues. Germline V CDR1 and CDR2: SGDLS, YYNGEE. The CDR3 DNA reads as TGTGCCAGCAGCGTAGGGGTAGGGGTAGGTTCCTACGAGCAGTACTTC. Protein: CASSVGVGVGSYEQYF.

By proportion, this clone is medium-sized. The rearrangement links TRBV6-2 or TRBV6-3 to TRBJ2-2; 8 nucleotides match TRBD2. The CDR3 is 15 amino acids. From germline, CDR1 is MNHEY and CDR2 SVGEGT. J gave up 2 bases and V 7 bases, and 6 bases lay outside the gene matches. CDR3 DNA: TGTGCCAGCAAAATAGCGGGGATTAACACCGGGGAGCTGTTTTTT. Its translation is CASKIAGINTGELFF.

This clone occurred many times. The chain carries TRBV30 and TRBJ1-5; weak D call: TRBD1 (5 bases). CDR3 length: 18 residues. Trimming stripped 1 base from V and 6 bases from J, with 25 bases between. The germline V gene has CDR1 GTSNPN and CDR2 SVGIG (reference sequence). CDR3 residues: CAWSAPTTDPLWSQPQHF. CDR3 DNA: TGTGCCTGGAGTGCCCCGACGACAGACCCCTTATGGAGTCAGCCCCAGCATTTT. The full variable domain, completed using reference TRBV30 and TRBJ1-5, is SQTIHQWPATLVQPVGSPLSLECTVEGTSNPNLYWYRQAAGRGLQLLFYSVGIGQISSEVPQNLSASRPQDRQFILSSKKLLLSDSGFYLCAWSAPTTDPLWSQPQHFGDGTRLSIL.

This clone came up many times. CDR3 sequence: CSMRGGRTNTGELFF. The CDR3 bases are TGCAGCATGAGAGGGGGACGGACGAACACCGGGGAGCTGTTTTTT. The chain combines TRBV20-1 with TRBJ2-2; D may be TRBD1 (6 bases). The length of the CDR3 is 15 residues. Per germline, CDR1 DFQATT and CDR2 SNEGSKA (reference sequence).

This clone was observed many times. The chain uses TRBV6-2 or TRBV6-3 and TRBJ1-5; D gene uncertain. The CDR3 length is 14 residues. V shed 7 bases and J shed 5 bases, with 15 bases lying between them. Germline-derived CDR1 and CDR2 are MNHEY and SVGEGT. CDR3 protein: CASKRTPRDQPQHF. The DNA of the CDR3 is TGTGCCAGCAAAAGGACGCCGCGGGATCAGCCCCAGCATTTT.

By share of the sample, this clone is medium-sized. CDR3 residues: CASSESKTGGSGYTF. The DNA for the CDR3 is TGCGCCAGCAGTGAGTCGAAGACAGGGGGGTCTGGCTACACCTTC. The chain joins TRBV10-2 to TRBJ1-2; 9 bases line up with TRBD1. The J segment lost 7 bases and the V segment lost 0 bases, leaving 6 bases of the junction unmatched. CDR1 and CDR2 (germline): WSHSY, SAAADI. The CDR3 has 15 residues.

This clone was picked up many times. The chain employs TRBV5-4 and TRBJ1-3, with TRBD1 as a possible D gene (5 bases). Deletions cut 2 bases from V and 0 bases from J, with 12 bases between. Germline values: CDR1 SGHNT, CDR2 YYREEE (reference sequence). The CDR3 sequence is 16 residues long. The CDR3 nucleotides read TGTGCCAGCAGCTTTACGGGACGCCTCTCTGGAAACACCATATATTTT. This encodes CASSFTGRLSGNTIYF.

This clone was detected many times. The V call is TRBV28, the J call TRBJ1-4; 9 nucleotides line up with TRBD1. Germline V gene data show CDR1 as MDHEN and CDR2 as SYDVKM. The CDR3 is made up of 15 amino acids. Trimming at V came to 4 bases and at J to 8 bases, leaving 8 bases not matched to a gene. The CDR3 protein is CASSSTGTGREKLFF. As DNA, the CDR3 is TGTGCCAGCAGTTCCACCGGGACAGGGCGGGAAAAACTGTTTTTT.

The chain joins TRBV20-1 to TRBJ2-7; possibly TRBD1 for D (6 bases). CDR1 is DFQATT and CDR2 is SNEGSKA in the germline V gene (reference sequence). This CDR3 contains 12 residues. V lost 4 bases to trimming and J lost 4 bases, with 11 bases between them. CDR3 in amino acids: CSAIGTQYEQYF. In nucleotides, the CDR3 is TGCAGTGCTATTGGGACACAGTACGAGCAGTACTTC.

This clone was detected a few times. The chain recombines TRBV28 with TRBJ2-3; 8 bases are a match to TRBD1. This CDR3 comprises 14 residues. Per germline, CDR1 MDHEN and CDR2 SYDVKM. J gave up 6 bases and V 5 bases, and 7 bases lay outside the gene matches. CDR3: CASSPGQGRDTQYF. The CDR3 nucleotides are TGTGCCAGCAGTCCCGGACAGGGAAGGGATACGCAGTATTTT.

This clone is classed as medium-sized (0.01 to 0.1%). The genes are TRBV20-1 and TRBJ1-3, with 9 bases that match TRBD1. The germline V gene encodes CDR1 DFQATT and CDR2 SNEGSKA (reference sequence). The CDR3 totals 16 residues. Trimming at V came to 3 bases and at J to 4 bases, leaving 10 bases not matched to a gene. The CDR3 spells CSARAGTGSPGNTIYF. In nucleotides, the CDR3 is TGCAGTGCTAGGGCGGGGACAGGGAGTCCCGGAAACACCATATATTTT.

About this clone: The same CDR3 can be traced to other DNA sequences in this sample. This chain links TRBV5-4 with TRBJ2-6, with 14 bases fitting TRBD2. This CDR3 is built from 18 residues. Germline CDR1 reads SGHNT; CDR2 reads YYREEE (reference sequence). J lost 2 bases, V lost 3 bases, and 4 bases had no gene match. The CDR3 here is CASSYGLAGGPGANVLTF. DNA of the CDR3: TGTGCCAGCAGCTATGGACTAGCGGGAGGTCCTGGGGCCAACGTCCTGACTTTC.

V usage is TRBV20-1 and J usage is TRBJ2-1; 7 positions agree with TRBD2. CDR3 length equals 14 residues. Trimming cost V 4 bases and J 0 bases; bases outside gene matches: 3. Germline CDR1 reads DFQATT; CDR2 reads SNEGSKA (reference sequence). This chain's CDR3 is CSATGTISYNEQFF. CDR3 bases: TGCAGTGCTACCGGGACTATCTCCTACAATGAGCAGTTCTTC.

This clone showed up many times. The CDR3 loop reads CASSPTSGGYEQYV. The CDR3, as DNA: TGCGCCAGCAGCCCGACTAGCGGAGGTTACGAGCAGTACGTC. The chain recombines TRBV5-1 with TRBJ2-7; the match to TRBD2 covers 9 bases. Germline V CDR1 and CDR2: SGHRS, YFSETQ. The V and J ends lost 4 bases and 4 bases, in that order; junction bases with no gene match: 6. This CDR3 comprises 14 residues.

This clone was seen only a few times. The gene calls are TRBV6-1 and TRBJ2-1; 9 bases fit TRBD2. Germline V gene data show CDR1 as MNHNS and CDR2 as SASEGT. With 5 bases clipped from V and 1 base from J, the junction kept 3 bases outside the gene matches. CDR3 size: 15 residues. CDR3 bases: TGTGCCAGCAGTACGACTAGCGGATCCTACAATGAGCAGTTCTTC. It is translated as CASSTTSGSYNEQFF.

This clone was detected many times. The chain recombines TRBV20-1 with TRBJ1-2, with unresolved D. CDR1 and CDR2 from the germline V gene are DFQATT and SNEGSKA (reference sequence). CDR3 length: 10 amino acids. Trimming cost V 6 bases and J 6 bases, with 8 bases left between them. The CDR3 DNA reads as TGCAGTGCCCAATCAAATGGCTACACCTTC. Amino acids: CSAQSNGYTF.

This chain's CDR3 is CASSSALSDSYNEQFF. The CDR3 DNA reads as TGTGCCAGCAGTTCTGCTCTATCGGACTCTTACAATGAGCAGTTCTTC. The chain uses TRBV12-3 or TRBV12-4 and TRBJ2-1; D possibly corresponds to TRBD2 (5 bases). The V end was cut by 4 bases, the J end by 4 bases, with 17 bases between. CDR3 length: 16 residues.

This clone occurred a few times. A single base separates this from a much larger clone, so it may be a read error. Distinct nucleotide sequences in the sample also encode this CDR3. DNA for the CDR3: TGTGCCAGTAGTGAATACGTCCAGGGCGTCTACACCTTC. As protein: CASSEYVQGVYTF. The chain uses TRBV25-1 and TRBJ1-2; a possible D gene is TRBD1 (5 bases). CDR1 and CDR2 (germline): MGHDK, SYGVNS. There are 13 residues in the CDR3.

In its sample, this clone ranks as medium-sized. The rearrangement uses TRBV5-1 and TRBJ2-3; 12 nucleotides agree with TRBD2. The CDR3 contains 14 residues. V shed 6 bases, J shed 7 bases, and the junction held 6 bases outside the gene matches. CDR1 and CDR2 from the germline V gene are SGHRS and YFSETQ. CDR3 residues: CASTPTSGRNTQYF. In nucleotides, the CDR3 is TGCGCCAGCACCCCGACTAGCGGGAGAAATACGCAGTATTTT. The whole variable domain, filled in from reference TRBV5-1 and TRBJ2-3, reads KAGVTQTPRYLIKTRGQQVTLSCSPISGHRSVSWYQQTPGQGLQFLFEYFSETQRNKGNFPGRFSGRQFSNSRSEMNVSTLELGDSALYLCASTPTSGRNTQYFGPGTRLTVL.

This clone occurred many times. The CDR3 coding sequence is TGTGCCACCCTTCAGCGGACTAGCGGGAGCTCCTACAATGAGCAGTTCTTC. Translated: CATLQRTSGSSYNEQFF. The rearrangement uses TRBV10-3 and TRBJ2-1; 13 positions match TRBD2. Germline V lookup: CDR1 ENHRY, CDR2 SYGVKD. The CDR3 covers 17 residues. V was pared by 10 bases and J by 0 bases, with 9 bases of the junction left unmatched.

CDR3 DNA sequence: TGTGCCAGCATTGAAGGTACAGCCCATCGAGGCGATCAGTACGTC. Translation: CASIEGTAHRGDQYV. The chain carries TRBV6-1 and TRBJ2-7; D gene ambiguous. The CDR3 length is 15 residues. Germline-derived CDR1 and CDR2 are MNHNS and SASEGT.

A remark on this clone: A read error may be the cause here, since a much bigger clone is one base away. The V gene is TRBV3-1, the J gene TRBJ2-2; D not certain. Germline V CDR1 and CDR2: LGHDT, YNNKEL (reference sequence). This CDR3 spans 11 amino acids. The V end was cut by 7 bases, the J end by 4 bases, with 4 bases between. The CDR3 loop reads CASIRTGELFF. CDR3 in DNA: TGTGCCAGCATCCGCACCGGGGAGCTGTTTTTT.

The sample holds a few counts of this clone. J is TRBJ2-2 and V is TRBV6-1, with no clear D. V dropped 3 bases and J dropped 2 bases, with 10 bases sitting between them. The CDR3 is 15 amino acids. Germline CDR1 is MNHNS and CDR2 is SASEGT. CDR3 in DNA: TGTGCCAGCAGTGAGGTACCGGTAAACACCGGGGAGCTGTTTTTT. Its translation: CASSEVPVNTGELFF.

The V call is TRBV28, the J call TRBJ2-1, with D maybe TRBD1 (7 bases). The germline V gene has CDR1 MDHEN and CDR2 SYDVKM. This CDR3 has 15 residues. Trimming left V 7 bases short and J 6 bases short, with 19 bases between. CDR3 protein: CASTPGGLGPNEQFF. The CDR3 coding sequence is TGTGCCAGCACCCCAGGGGGACTCGGACCCAATGAGCAGTTCTTC.

In its sample, this clone was seen many times. The J gene is TRBJ1-5, the V gene TRBV6-1; D remains ambiguous. Trimming left V 0 bases short and J 6 bases short, with 15 bases between. The length of the CDR3 is 16 residues. Germline CDR1 reads MNHNS; CDR2 reads SASEGT. Here the CDR3 DNA reads TGTGCCAGCAGTGAAGCTGAGGGAGGGTTGGGTCAGCCCCAGCATTTT. It yields the protein CASSEAEGGLGQPQHF.

The rearrangement joins TRBV20-1 to TRBJ2-3; 10 bases map to TRBD2. There are 14 residues in the CDR3. The J segment lost 12 bases and the V segment lost 6 bases, leaving 15 bases of the junction unmatched. Germline V gene sequence: CDR1 DFQATT, CDR2 SNEGSKA (reference sequence). The chain's CDR3 is CSATQTRLAGVQYF. DNA for the CDR3: TGCAGTGCAACTCAAACACGTCTAGCGGGAGTTCAGTATTTT.

This chain uses TRBV6-1 with TRBJ1-1, with D perhaps matching TRBD1 (6 bases). Germline V lookup: CDR1 MNHNS, CDR2 SASEGT. There are 13 residues in the CDR3. Trimming pared 6 bases from V and 7 bases from J, leaving 15 bases between. The CDR3 spells CASSQQGSHEAFF. The DNA for the CDR3 is TGTGCCAGCAGCCAACAGGGATCGCATGAAGCTTTCTTT.

The chain uses TRBV6-1 and TRBJ1-5, with D tentatively TRBD1 (6 bases). The CDR3 has 15 residues. Per germline, CDR1 MNHNS and CDR2 SASEGT. V lost 6 bases to trimming and J lost 4 bases, with 16 bases between them. The CDR3 sequence is CASRATRDKNQPQHF. The CDR3 DNA sequence: TGTGCCAGCAGAGCGACCCGGGACAAAAATCAGCCCCAGCATTTT.

This clone ranks as medium-sized. V usage is TRBV20-1 and J usage is TRBJ1-5; 7 bases map to TRBD1. The junction had 8 bases not matched to a gene; V was cut back by 6 bases and J by 3 bases. The CDR3 contains 14 residues. Germline assignment: CDR1 DFQATT and CDR2 SNEGSKA (reference sequence). The DNA for the CDR3 is TGCAGTGCGCAGCTCGGGACAGACAATCAGCCCCAGCATTTT. As protein: CSAQLGTDNQPQHF.

This clone was counted ten times or more. In nucleotides, the CDR3 is TGTGCCGGCAGTCCGGGTTACACCGGGGAGCTGTTTTTT. Its protein product is CAGSPGYTGELFF. This rearrangement joins TRBV19 to TRBJ2-2; D remains ambiguous. CDR3 length equals 13 residues. Germline V gene data show CDR1 as LNHDA and CDR2 as SQIVND (reference sequence). Deletions cut 11 bases from V and 3 bases from J, with 13 bases between.